This passage covers 9 T cell receptor beta chains from one sample sequenced in a study of memory CD4+ T cells and cytomegalovirus serostatus. The sort gate was single viable CD3+CD4+CD8-CD45RO+ cells for memory CD4+ T cells. Data came from immunoSEQ multiplex PCR; TCRdb stores just in-frame clones and leaves some out. The sample includes around 53,000 clones, around 80% of them seen just once. Sequencing was carried out using memory CD4+ T cells from blood. The receptors originated from an adult in good health and CMV-seropositive.

The chain combines TRBV18 with TRBJ1-5; unclear D gene. V gave up 1 base and J gave up 0 bases, with 7 bases separating them. The germline CDR1 and CDR2 sequences are KGHSH and LQKENI. The CDR3 contains 15 residues. The CDR3 coding sequence is TGTGCCAGCTCACCACTGGGAGGTAGCAATCAGCCCCAGCATTTT. Protein: CASSPLGGSNQPQHF.

This clone was observed a few times. This chain links TRBV10-3 with TRBJ1-6; 7 nucleotides align to TRBD1. Unmatched junction bases numbered 5, after V lost 10 bases and J lost 5 bases. Germline-derived CDR1 and CDR2 are ENHRY and SYGVKD. This CDR3 has 13 residues. CDR3 DNA sequence: TGTGCCACCGCCGGGACAGATAATTCACCCCTCCACTTT. Residues: CATAGTDNSPLHF.

This clone was counted a few times. This rearrangement joins TRBV6-1 to TRBJ2-7; 8 nucleotides agree with TRBD1. This CDR3 is 15 amino acids long. Trimming cost V 7 bases and J 2 bases; bases outside gene matches: 10. CDR1 MNHNS and CDR2 SASEGT come from the germline V gene. The CDR3 reads CASTTGGLGAYEQYF. The CDR3 DNA is TGTGCCAGCACTACAGGGGGGTTGGGAGCCTACGAGCAGTACTTC.

The rearrangement uses TRBV28 and TRBJ1-2, with 7 bases lining up with TRBD1. The CDR3 sequence is 15 residues long. V was clipped by 3 bases and J by 4 bases; unmatched bases: 8. Per germline, CDR1 MDHEN and CDR2 SYDVKM. The CDR3 nucleotides read TGTGCCAGCAGTTTTGGGACAGTGGGGCTCTATGGCTACACCTTC. Its translation is CASSFGTVGLYGYTF.

The gene calls are TRBV10-1 and TRBJ2-1; TRBD1 aligns across 7 bases. The V gene's germline CDR1 is WNHNN and CDR2 SYGVQD (reference sequence). The CDR3 loop spans 15 amino acids. With V trimmed by 5 bases and J by 0 bases, 4 bases remained unmatched. The chain's CDR3 is CASSTGDSSYNEQFF. The CDR3 region has the DNA TGCGCCAGCAGTACAGGGGATTCCTCCTACAATGAGCAGTTCTTC.

This chain uses TRBV7-8 with TRBJ1-6; maybe TRBD1 (6 bases). Trimming took off 5 bases at V and 8 bases at J, with 16 bases between the two ends. From germline, CDR1 is SGHVS and CDR2 FQNEAQ. The CDR3 sequence is 15 residues long. The CDR3: CASSPKTGWDSPLHF. The CDR3 DNA follows: TGTGCCAGCAGCCCCAAGACAGGTTGGGATTCACCCCTCCACTTT.

The chain joins TRBV30 to TRBJ1-3; D is perhaps TRBD1 (6 bases). Germline assignment: CDR1 GTSNPN and CDR2 SVGIG (reference sequence). The CDR3 spans 14 residues. V was shortened by 2 bases and J by 1 base, with 9 bases between the two germline ends. The CDR3 nucleotides are TGTGCCTGGAGTCCCCAGGGGTCTGGAAACACCATATATTTT. Translating it yields CAWSPQGSGNTIYF.

Worth noting for this clone: Germline is not matched at one junction end, which may reflect a read error. The V call is TRBV27, the J call TRBJ1-5; no firm D call. CDR3 size: 15 residues. Germline CDR1 MNHEY, CDR2 SMNVEV (reference sequence). The CDR3: CAGSLMAHSGQPQHF. DNA of the CDR3: TGTGCCGGCAGTTTGATGGCCCATTCGGGGCAGCCCCAGCATTTT.

CDR3 sequence: CASTPGVLERETQYF. CDR3 DNA: TGTGCCAGCACGCCTGGAGTACTCGAACGGGAGACCCAGTACTTC. The chain has TRBV7-9 and TRBJ2-5; D is uncertain. The CDR3 spans 15 residues. Per germline, CDR1 SEHNR and CDR2 FQNEAQ (reference sequence). V gave up 7 bases and J gave up 5 bases, with 20 bases separating them.